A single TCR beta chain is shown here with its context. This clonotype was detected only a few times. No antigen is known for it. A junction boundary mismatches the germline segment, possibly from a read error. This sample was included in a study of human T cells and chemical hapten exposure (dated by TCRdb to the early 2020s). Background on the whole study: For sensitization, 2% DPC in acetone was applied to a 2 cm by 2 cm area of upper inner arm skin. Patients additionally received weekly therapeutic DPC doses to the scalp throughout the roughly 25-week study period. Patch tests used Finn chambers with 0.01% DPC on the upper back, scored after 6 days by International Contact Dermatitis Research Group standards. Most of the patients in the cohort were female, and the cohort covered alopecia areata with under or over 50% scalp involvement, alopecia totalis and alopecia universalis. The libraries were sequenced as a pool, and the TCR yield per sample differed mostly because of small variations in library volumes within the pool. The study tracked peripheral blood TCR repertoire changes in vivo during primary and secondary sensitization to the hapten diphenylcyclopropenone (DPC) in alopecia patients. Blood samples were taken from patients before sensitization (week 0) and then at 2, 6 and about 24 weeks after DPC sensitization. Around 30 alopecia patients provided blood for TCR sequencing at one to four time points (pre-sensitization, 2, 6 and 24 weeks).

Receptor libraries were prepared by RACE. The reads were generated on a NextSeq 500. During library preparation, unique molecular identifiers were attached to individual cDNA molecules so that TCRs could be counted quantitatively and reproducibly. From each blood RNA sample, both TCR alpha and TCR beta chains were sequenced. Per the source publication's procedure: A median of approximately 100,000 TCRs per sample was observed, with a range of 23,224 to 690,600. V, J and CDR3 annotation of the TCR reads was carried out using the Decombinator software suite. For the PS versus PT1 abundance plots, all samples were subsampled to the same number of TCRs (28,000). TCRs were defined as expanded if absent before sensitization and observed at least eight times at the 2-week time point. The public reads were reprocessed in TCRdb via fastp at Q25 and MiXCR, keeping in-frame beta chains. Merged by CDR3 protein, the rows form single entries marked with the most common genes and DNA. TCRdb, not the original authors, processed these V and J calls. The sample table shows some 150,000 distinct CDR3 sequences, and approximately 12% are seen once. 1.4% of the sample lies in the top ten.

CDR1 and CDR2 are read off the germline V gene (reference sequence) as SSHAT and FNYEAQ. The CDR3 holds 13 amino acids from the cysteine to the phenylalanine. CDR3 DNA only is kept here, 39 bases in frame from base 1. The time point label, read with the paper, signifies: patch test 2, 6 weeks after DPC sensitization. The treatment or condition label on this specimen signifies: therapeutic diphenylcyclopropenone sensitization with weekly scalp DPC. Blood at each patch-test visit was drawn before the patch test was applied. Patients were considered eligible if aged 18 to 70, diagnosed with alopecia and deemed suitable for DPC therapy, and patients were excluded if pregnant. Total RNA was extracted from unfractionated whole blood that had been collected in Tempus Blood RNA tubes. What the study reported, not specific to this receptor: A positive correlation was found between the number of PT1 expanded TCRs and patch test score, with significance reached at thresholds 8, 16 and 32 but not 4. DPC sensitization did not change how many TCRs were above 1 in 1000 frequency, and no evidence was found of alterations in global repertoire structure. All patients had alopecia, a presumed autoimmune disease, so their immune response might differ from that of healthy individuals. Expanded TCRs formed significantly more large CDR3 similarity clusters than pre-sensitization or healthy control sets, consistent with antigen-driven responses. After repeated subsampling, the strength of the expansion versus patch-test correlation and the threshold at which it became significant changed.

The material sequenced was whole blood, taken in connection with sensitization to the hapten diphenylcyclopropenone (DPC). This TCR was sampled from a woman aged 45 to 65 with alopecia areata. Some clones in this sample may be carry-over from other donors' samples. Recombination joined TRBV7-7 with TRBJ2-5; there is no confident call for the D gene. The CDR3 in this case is CASSFYLQETQYF. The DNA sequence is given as TGTGCTAGCAGCTTTTACTTACAAGAGACCCAGTACTTC. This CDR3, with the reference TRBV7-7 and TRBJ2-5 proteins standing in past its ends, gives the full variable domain GAGVSQSPRYKVTKRGQDVTLRCDPISSHATLYWYQQALGQGPEFLTYFNYEAQPDKSGLPSDRFSAERPEGSISTLTIQRTEQRDSAMYRCASSFYLQETQYFGPGTRLLVL.